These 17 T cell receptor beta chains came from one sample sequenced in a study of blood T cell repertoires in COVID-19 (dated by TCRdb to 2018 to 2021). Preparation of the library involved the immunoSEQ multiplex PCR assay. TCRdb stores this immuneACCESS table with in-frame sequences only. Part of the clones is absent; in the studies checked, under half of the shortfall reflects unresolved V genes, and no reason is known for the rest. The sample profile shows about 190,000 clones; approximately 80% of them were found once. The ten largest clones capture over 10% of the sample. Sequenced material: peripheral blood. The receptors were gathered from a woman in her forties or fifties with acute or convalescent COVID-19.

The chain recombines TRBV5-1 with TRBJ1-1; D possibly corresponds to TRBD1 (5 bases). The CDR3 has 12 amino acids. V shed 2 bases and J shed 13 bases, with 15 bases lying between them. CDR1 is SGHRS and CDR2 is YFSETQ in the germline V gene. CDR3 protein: CASSLEGGGDFF. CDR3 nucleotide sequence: TGCGCCAGCAGCTTAGAGGGCGGGGGGGATTTCTTT.

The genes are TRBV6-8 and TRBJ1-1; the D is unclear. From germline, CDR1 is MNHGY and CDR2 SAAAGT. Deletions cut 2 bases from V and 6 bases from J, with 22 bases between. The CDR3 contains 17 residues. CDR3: CASSYPLRWYKHAEAFF. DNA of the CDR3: TGTGCCAGCAGTTACCCCCTTCGTTGGTACAAACATGCTGAAGCTTTCTTT.

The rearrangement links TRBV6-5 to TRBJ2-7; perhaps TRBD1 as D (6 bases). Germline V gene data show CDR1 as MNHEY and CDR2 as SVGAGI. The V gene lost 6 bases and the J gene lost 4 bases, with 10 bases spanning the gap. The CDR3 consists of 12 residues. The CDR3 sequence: CASRTQGYEQYF. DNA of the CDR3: TGTGCCAGCAGAACACAGGGATACGAGCAGTACTTC.

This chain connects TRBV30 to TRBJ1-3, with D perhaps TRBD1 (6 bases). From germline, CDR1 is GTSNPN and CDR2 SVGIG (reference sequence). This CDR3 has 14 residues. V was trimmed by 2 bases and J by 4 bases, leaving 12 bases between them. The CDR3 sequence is CAWSQTGPGNTIYF. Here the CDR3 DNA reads TGTGCCTGGAGTCAAACAGGGCCCGGAAACACCATATATTTT.

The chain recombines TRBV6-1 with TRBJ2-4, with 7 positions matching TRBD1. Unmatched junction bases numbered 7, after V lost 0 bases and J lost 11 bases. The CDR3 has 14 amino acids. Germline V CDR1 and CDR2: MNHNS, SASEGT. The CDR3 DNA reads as TGTGCCAGCAGTGAAGCGGGCAGGGGGAGCTTTCAGTACTTC. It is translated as CASSEAGRGSFQYF.

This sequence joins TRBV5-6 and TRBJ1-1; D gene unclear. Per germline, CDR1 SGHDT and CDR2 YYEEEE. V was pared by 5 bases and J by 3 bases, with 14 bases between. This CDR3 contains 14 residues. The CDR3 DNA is TGTGCCAGCAGAACTGGACTGATATACACTGAAGCTTTCTTT. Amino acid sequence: CASRTGLIYTEAFF.

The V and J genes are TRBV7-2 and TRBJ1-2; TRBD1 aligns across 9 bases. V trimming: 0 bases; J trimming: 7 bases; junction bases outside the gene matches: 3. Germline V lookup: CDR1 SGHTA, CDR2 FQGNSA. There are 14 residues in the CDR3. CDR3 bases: TGTGCCAGCAGCTTAGCGCGGGACAGGGCTGGCTACACCTTC. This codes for CASSLARDRAGYTF. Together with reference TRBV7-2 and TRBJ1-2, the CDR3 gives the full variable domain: GAGVSQSPSNKVTEKGKDVELRCDPISGHTALYWYRQSLGQGLEFLIYFQGNSAPDKSGLPSDRFSAERTGGSVSTLTIQRTQQEDSAVYLCASSLARDRAGYTFGSGTRLTVV.

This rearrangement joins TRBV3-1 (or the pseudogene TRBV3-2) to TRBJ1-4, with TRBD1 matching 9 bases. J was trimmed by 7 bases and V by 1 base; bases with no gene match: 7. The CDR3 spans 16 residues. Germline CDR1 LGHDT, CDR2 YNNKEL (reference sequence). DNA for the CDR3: TGTGCCAGCAGCCAAGGCCGGGACAGGGAAGGTGAAAAACTGTTTTTT. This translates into CASSQGRDREGEKLFF.

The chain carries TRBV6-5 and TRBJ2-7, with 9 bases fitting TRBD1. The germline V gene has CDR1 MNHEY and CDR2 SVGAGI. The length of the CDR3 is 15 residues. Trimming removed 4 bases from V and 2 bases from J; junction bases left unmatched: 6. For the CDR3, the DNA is TGTGCCAGCAGTTTCCGGGACAGGGCACCCTACGAGCAGTACTTC. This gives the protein CASSFRDRAPYEQYF.

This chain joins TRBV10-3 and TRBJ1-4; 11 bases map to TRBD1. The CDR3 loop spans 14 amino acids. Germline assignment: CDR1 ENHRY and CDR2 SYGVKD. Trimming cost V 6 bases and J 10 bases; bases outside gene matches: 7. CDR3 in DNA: TGTGCCATCAGCCAAGCTGGACAGGGGGCAAAACTGTTTTTT. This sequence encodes CAISQAGQGAKLFF.

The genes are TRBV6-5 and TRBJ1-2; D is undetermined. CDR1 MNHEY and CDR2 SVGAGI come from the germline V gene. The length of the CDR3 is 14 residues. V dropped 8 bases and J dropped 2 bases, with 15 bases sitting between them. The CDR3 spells CASSTEGGNYGYTF. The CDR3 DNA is TGTGCCAGCTCGACGGAGGGAGGGAACTATGGCTACACCTTC.

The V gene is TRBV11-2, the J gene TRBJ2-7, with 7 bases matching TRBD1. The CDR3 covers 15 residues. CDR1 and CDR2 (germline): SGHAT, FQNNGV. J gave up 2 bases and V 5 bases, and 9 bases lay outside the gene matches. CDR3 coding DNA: TGTGCCAGCAGCGAAAATGGAAGGGGGCCCTACGAGCAGTACTTC. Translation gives CASSENGRGPYEQYF. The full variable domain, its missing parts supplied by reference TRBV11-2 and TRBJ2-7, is EAGVAQSPRYKIIEKRQSVAFWCNPISGHATLYWYQQILGQGPKLLIQFQNNGVVDDSQLPKDRFSAERLKGVDSTLKIQPAKLEDSAVYLCASSENGRGPYEQYFGPGTRLTVT.

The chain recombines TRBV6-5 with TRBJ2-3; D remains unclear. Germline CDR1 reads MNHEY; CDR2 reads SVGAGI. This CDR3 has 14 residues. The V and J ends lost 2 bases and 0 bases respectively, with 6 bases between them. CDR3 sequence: CASSYTSSTDTQYF. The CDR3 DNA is TGTGCCAGCAGTTACACTTCTAGCACAGATACGCAGTATTTT.

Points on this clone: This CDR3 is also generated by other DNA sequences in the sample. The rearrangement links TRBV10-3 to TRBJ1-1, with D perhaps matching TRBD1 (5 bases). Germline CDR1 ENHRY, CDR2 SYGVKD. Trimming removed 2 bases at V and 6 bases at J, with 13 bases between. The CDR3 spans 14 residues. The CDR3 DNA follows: TGTGCCATCAGTGAGAGGGGAGGGAGGGCTGAAGCTTTCTTT. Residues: CAISERGGRAEAFF.

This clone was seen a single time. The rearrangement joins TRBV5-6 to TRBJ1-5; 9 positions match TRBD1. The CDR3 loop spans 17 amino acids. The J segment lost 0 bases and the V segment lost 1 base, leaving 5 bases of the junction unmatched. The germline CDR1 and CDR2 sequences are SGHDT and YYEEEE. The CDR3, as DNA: TGTGCCAGCAGCTTGAGGACAGGGGTTGGTAGCAATCAGCCCCAGCATTTT. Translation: CASSLRTGVGSNQPQHF.

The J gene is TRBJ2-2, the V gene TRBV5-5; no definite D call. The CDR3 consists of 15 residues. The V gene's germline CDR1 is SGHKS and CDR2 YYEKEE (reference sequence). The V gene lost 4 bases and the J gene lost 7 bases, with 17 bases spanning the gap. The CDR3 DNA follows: TGTGCCAGCAGCCTTCCGAGCCTCACGGGCGGGGAGCTGTTTTTT. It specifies CASSLPSLTGGELFF.

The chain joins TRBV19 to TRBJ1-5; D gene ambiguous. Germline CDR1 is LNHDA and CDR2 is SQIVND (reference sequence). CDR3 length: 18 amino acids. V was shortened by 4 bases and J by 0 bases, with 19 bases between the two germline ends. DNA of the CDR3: TGTGCCAGTAGTACCAGAGGCGGCGGACTCTATAGCAATCAGCCCCAGCATTTT. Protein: CASSTRGGGLYSNQPQHF.